The entry that follows covers one T cell receptor (beta chain) sequence. As handled by the study authors: The authors estimated nucleated cell counts from reference gene primer amplification. Using immunoSEQ multiplex PCR, the repertoire was profiled, and TCRdb retains in-frame clones only, with some absent. Clone size and V and J calls were adopted from that table, with D and trimming inferred from the DNA. The sample includes around 260,000 clones, more than 75% of them seen just once. These data belong to a study of blood T cell repertoires in COVID-19. Study at large: Sites in the United States, Italy and Spain provided acute and convalescent COVID-19 samples. T cells, B-cell-depleted T cells, or PBMCs provided the cDNA or gDNA that served as material.

The V end was cut by 7 bases, the J end by 3 bases, with 12 bases between. Germline V gene sequence: CDR1 MNHNY, CDR2 SVGAGI (reference sequence). There are 13 residues in the CDR3. The genes are TRBV6-6 and TRBJ2-5, with D possibly matching TRBD2 (6 bases). The TCR sequence derives from a woman aged 40 to 49 who had recovered from COVID-19. Sequencing was carried out using peripheral blood. This chain's CDR3 is CASIPGVKETQYF. The CDR3 DNA follows: TGTGCCAGCATCCCGGGGGTCAAAGAGACCCAGTACTTC.